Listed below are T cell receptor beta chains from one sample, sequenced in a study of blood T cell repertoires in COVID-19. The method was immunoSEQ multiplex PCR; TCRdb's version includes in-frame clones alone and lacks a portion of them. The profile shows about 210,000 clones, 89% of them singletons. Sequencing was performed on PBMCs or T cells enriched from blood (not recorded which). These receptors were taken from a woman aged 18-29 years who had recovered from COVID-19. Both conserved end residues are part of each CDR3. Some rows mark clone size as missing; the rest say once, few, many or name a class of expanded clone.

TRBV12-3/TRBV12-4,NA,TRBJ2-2,CASSFSGSGELFF
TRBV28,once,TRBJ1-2,CASTTARGQYGYTF
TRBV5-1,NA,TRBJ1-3,CASSLAPMTGGYENTIYF
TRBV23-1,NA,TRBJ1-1,CASSQRGGDEAFF
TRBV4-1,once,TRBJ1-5,CASSQEAPQPQHF
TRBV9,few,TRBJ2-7,CASSTLGGHEQYF
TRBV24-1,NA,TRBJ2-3,CATSDPLLERWDTQYF
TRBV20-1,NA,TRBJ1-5,CSASLGTRSTGNQPQHF
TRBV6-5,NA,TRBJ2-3,CASSITRVGTDTQYF
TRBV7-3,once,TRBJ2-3,CASSLRGGFTDTQYF
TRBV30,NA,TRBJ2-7,CAWRLAGEYEQYF